The text below deals with one TCR beta chain. The antigen is not known. This entry is derived from a study of post-analysis software for immune sequencing data. The overall study: Relapsing-remitting, secondary progressive and progressive-relapsing courses of multiple sclerosis were included. General study findings and limits: Those with multiple sclerosis, the patient group, showed significantly lower normalized Chao1 diversity than controls. About five TRBV segments, including TRBV5-6, TRBV5-1 and TRBV20-1, were more frequent in patients than controls.

CDR1 and CDR2 from the germline V gene are LGHNA and YSLEER. Between the trimmed V and J ends, which lost 0 bases and 9 bases, there was a span of 17 bases. CDR3 length: 15 residues. Built from TCR beta cDNA, the libraries had unique molecular identifiers in them. In TCRdb, the PCR reads were re-called with MiXCR into one record per CDR3 protein. The sample lists around 440,000 distinct CDR3 sequences, over 35% seen once, with around 10% in the top ten. This clonotype was obtained from a girl aged 10-17 years with multiple sclerosis. Source material: blood. This chain joins TRBV4-3 and TRBJ1-1; no reliable D call. The CDR3: CASSQETHDLKQAFF. CDR3 nucleotides: TGCGCCAGCAGCCAAGAAACCCACGATCTAAAGCAAGCTTTCTTT.